Given below is one T cell receptor beta chain in context. Its antigen is not identified. The primer mix had 60 Vbeta and 13 Jbeta primers. Profiled with immunoSEQ multiplex PCR; TCRdb holds only in-frame clones, not every one. The table has under 200,000 clones, less than 85% seen once; the top ten hold approximately 1.3%. This sample was taken from a study of cytomegalovirus exposure and HLA in healthy donors. Each of the donors was a healthy bone marrow donor. General study points: TCR beta chains associated with HLA were, in a later analysis, more clonally expanded than equally common others.

The source material was PBMCs. This clonotype originated in a man between 60 and 75 years old in good health and CMV-seronegative.

CDR3 sequence reads: CASSRNRGPTEAFF. The CDR3 DNA is TGTGCCAGCAGCCGAAACAGGGGGCCCACTGAAGCTTTCTTT. This chain links TRBV4-2 with TRBJ1-1; 9 nucleotides line up with TRBD1. Germline-derived CDR1 and CDR2 are LGHNA and YNFKEQ. This CDR3 comprises 14 residues. V shed 4 bases, J shed 4 bases, and the junction held 4 bases outside the gene matches.